The entry below describes one T cell receptor beta chain. The sample holds a few counts of this clone. The antigen it binds to is not known. Base qualities are not recorded, but no much larger clone differs from it by a single base. TCRbeta CDR3 regions were amplified from genomic DNA by means of the immunoSEQ Assay, a bias-controlled multiplex PCR. Regarding the original processing steps: Within the assay, amplification of reference gene primers was used to estimate how many nucleated cells each sample contained. Sequence reads were collapsed and filtered to measure the absolute abundance of every unique TCRbeta CDR3 rearrangement. For each sample, productive Simpson clonality was calculated as the square root of Simpson's diversity index across productive rearrangements. Sourced from immuneACCESS, this table was stored by TCRdb with only in-frame sequences that have V and J called. A share of the clones is absent; for the studies checked, an unresolved V gene accounts for under half, and the remainder has no known explanation. V, J and clone size derive from that table, while D and trimming were established from the DNA sequence. Recorded for this sample are some 150,000 clones; 88% of them occurred a single time. The ten largest clones add up to about 1.6% of the sample.

This sample was included in a study of blood T cell repertoires in COVID-19 (dated by TCRdb to 2018 to 2020). For the wider study: Samples from collaborators originated in the United States, Italy and Spain and spanned both the acute and convalescent phases of COVID-19. The material from the prospective study consisted of cDNA or gDNA derived from T cells, B-cell-depleted T cells, or PBMCs. The dataset comprised deeply sampled blood TCRbeta repertoires from subjects exposed to, actively infected with, or recovered from COVID-19. The repertoires were released in a freely available public database intended as a resource for research on the immune response to SARS-CoV-2. The samples were drawn from the first 160 participants of the ongoing ImmuneRACE study and from 950 to 1,500 subjects provided by 6 global collaborators. Sample metadata almost always included a de-identified subject ID, COVID-19 status, age in years and sex. Where available, HLA class I and class II types were obtained from metadata supplied by the sample provider rather than from assay-based typing.

CDR1 MGHRA and CDR2 YSYEKL are derived from the germline V gene. Its CDR3 holds 16 amino acids, cysteine through phenylalanine. Only the CDR3 region is kept as DNA, spanning 48 bases read in frame from base 1. The germline V end is reduced by 0 bases and the J end by 0 bases; junction bases left unmatched: 5. The full study reports these points: The amount of clinical and demographic metadata varied by source and participant and was provided uncurated.

Each collaborating institution followed its own protocols to collect whole blood in K2EDTA tubes. For TCRbeta analysis, collaborators shipped samples as frozen whole blood, isolated PBMCs, or DNA extracted from either of those sample types. The origin of this receptor is a woman aged 55 to 70 with acute or convalescent COVID-19. The chain couples TRBV4-1 to TRBJ2-7; 7 central nucleotides agree with TRBD2. The sample taken for sequencing was peripheral blood. In nucleotides, the sequence is TGCGCCAGCAGCCAAGATACAGCGGGGAGCTCCTACGAGCAGTACTTC. It translates as CASSQDTAGSSYEQYF.